This T cell receptor (beta chain) originates from a study of T cells after yellow fever vaccination (dated by TCRdb to the late 2010s). Background for the entire study: The SMART-Seq v4 Ultra Low Input RNA kit was used to prepare libraries from fractions with low cell numbers. To track T-cell clones before and after primary and booster YFV17D yellow fever vaccination, bulk TCR alpha and beta repertoires were sequenced longitudinally. Two healthy male donors, one aged 18 to 30 and one aged 30 to 40 years, made up the cohort. Bulk PBMC replicates and cell subsets were isolated from blood drawn at multiple timepoints before and after both primary and secondary immunization.

Study-wide findings and limitations: Only a couple of donors were included in the study, so the extent to which the findings can be generalized is limited. Computational filtering was required because FACS-sorted repertoires could contain abundant contaminating clonotypes from the bulk population. After the booster, most clones that had expanded after primary vaccination were detected again (roughly 95% of CD4 and roughly nine tenths of CD8), suggesting broad maintenance of memory. A small fraction of clonotypes showed up in both the CD4 and CD8 compartments, probably as a result of convergent recombination. Compared with the primary T-cell response, the secondary T-cell response was faster but weaker, reaching its peak on day 5 rather than on day 15.

What this sample's treatment or condition label stands for: live attenuated yellow fever vaccine strain. A standard Ficoll-Paque protocol was used to isolate PBMCs from peripheral blood. CD4 and CD8 T-cell fractions were isolated with Dynabeads CD4 and CD8 positive selection kits. RNA was extracted with TriZol from bulk PBMCs, CD4 and CD8 fractions, and dextramer-positive and dextramer-negative fractions. Sequencing instrument: Illumina NovaSeq 6000. Synthesis of TCR cDNA relied on 5'RACE template switching, a step that introduced a universal primer site along with unique molecular identifiers. Priming of cDNA synthesis was performed from both the TCR alpha and TCR beta constant segments. Libraries were amplified in two PCR steps, with sample barcodes and sequencing adapters added in the second step. Libraries were sequenced on Illumina HiSeq 2500 (2x100 bp) or NovaSeq (2x150 bp). On the study's bioinformatics: MIGEC handled demultiplexing of reads and collapsing into UMI consensus sequences, while MiXCR performed V(D)J alignment. Vaccine-responding clonotypes were identified with edgeR using replicate PBMC samples, with FDR below 0.01 and a log2 fold change above 5 up to day 15 being required. Each bulk clonotype was labeled CD4 or CD8 based on which sequenced repertoire, CD4 or CD8, contained the clonotype at higher abundance. Using fastp at Q25 and MiXCR, TCRdb reprocessed the public reads and kept productive beta chains. Records with the same CDR3 protein are collapsed into one entry carrying the most frequent genes and DNA. TCRdb's processing, not the authors', yielded these V and J calls. This sample is represented by 120,000 or so distinct CDR3 sequences; roughly 15% of them were singletons. The top ten clonotypes cover 35% to 45% of the sample.

Between the V and J ends, shortened by 5 bases and 8 bases respectively, the junction contains 13 bases. Taken from cysteine to phenylalanine, the CDR3 has 13 residues. The sequence is cut down to CDR3 DNA, 39 bases in frame from base 1. CDR1 and CDR2 are drawn from the germline V gene (reference sequence): SEHNR, FQNEAQ. This clonotype was recorded only once. The specificity of this receptor is unknown. No quality values exist for individual bases; no much larger clone is one base distant. Support from one read is weak. This sample comprised CD8+ T cells sorted from PBMCs, obtained 5 days after the yellow fever booster vaccination. The sequence was obtained from a young man who received the YFV17D yellow fever vaccine. The chain couples TRBV7-9 to TRBJ2-4, with the D call tentatively TRBD1 or TRBD2, each fitting 5 bases. This receptor carries the CDR3 CASSAGRVDIQYF. The sequence in DNA is TGTGCCAGCAGCGCGGGCAGGGTAGACATTCAGTACTTC. When the CDR3 is completed using the reference TRBV7-9 and TRBJ2-4 genes on either side, the full variable domain is DTGVSQNPRHKITKRGQNVTFRCDPISEHNRLYWYRQTLGQGPEFLTYFQNEAQLEKSRLLSDRFSAERPKGSFSTLEIQRTEQGDSAMYLCASSAGRVDIQYFGAGTRLSVL.